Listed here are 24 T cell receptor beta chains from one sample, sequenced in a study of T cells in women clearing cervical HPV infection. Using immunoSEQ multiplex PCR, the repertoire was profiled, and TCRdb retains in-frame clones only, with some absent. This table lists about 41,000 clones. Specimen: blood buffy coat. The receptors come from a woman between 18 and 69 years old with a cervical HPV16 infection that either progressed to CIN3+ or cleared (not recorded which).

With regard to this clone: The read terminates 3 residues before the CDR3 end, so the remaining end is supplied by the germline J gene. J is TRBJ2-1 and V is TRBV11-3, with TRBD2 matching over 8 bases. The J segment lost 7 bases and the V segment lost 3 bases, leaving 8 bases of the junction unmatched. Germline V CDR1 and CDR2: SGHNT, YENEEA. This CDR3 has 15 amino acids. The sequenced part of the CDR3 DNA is TGTGCCAGCAGCTTGGCCCAGCGGGAGCTAAATGAG. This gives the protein CASSLAQRELNE. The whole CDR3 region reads CASSLAQRELNEQFF.

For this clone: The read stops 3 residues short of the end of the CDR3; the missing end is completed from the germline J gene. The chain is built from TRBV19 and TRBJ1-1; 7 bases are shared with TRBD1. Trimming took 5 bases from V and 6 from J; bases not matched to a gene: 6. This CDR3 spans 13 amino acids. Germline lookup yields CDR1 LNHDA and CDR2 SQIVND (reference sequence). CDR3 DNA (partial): TGTGCCAGTAGTGTGACAGGGTGGGCTGAA. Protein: CASSVTGWAE. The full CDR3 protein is CASSVTGWAEAFF.

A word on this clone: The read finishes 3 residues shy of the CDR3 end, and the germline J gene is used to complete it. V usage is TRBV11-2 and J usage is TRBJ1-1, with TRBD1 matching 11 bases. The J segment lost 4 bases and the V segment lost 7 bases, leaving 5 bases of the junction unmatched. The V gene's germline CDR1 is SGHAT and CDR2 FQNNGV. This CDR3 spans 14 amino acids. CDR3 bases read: TGTGCCAGCACGGACAGGGGGCGAGGCACTGAA. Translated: CASTDRGRGTE. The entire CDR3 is CASTDRGRGTEAFF.

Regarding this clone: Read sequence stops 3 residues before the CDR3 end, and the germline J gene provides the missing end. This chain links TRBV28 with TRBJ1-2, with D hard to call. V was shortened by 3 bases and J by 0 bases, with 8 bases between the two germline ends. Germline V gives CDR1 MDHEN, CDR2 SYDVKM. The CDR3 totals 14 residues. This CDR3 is CASSLGRSNYGYTF. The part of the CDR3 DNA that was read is TGTGCCAGCAGTTTGGGCAGATCTAACTATGGC.

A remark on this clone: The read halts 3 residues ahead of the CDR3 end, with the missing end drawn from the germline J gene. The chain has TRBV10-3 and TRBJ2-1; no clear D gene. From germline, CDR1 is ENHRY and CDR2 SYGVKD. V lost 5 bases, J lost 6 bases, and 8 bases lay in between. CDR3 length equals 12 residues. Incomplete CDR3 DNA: TGTGCCATCAGTACCAGTTCCAATGAG. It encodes CAISTSSNE. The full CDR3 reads CAISTSSNEQFF.

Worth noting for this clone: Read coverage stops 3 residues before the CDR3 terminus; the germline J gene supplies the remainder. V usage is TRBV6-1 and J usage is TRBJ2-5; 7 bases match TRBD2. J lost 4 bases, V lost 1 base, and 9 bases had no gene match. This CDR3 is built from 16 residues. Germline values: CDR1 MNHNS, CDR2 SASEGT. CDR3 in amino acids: CASSEVAGRVGETQYF. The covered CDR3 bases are TGTGCCAGCAGTGAAGTTGCAGGGAGGGTGGGAGAGACC.

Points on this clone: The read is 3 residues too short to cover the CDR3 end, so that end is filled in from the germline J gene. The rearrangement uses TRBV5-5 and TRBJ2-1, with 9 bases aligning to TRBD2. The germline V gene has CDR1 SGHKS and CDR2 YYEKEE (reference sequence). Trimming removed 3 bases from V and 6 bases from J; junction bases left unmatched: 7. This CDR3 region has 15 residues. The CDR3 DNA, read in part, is TGTGCCAGCAGCTACCTAGCGGGATTTGTCAATGAG. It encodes CASSYLAGFVNE. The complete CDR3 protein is CASSYLAGFVNEQFF.

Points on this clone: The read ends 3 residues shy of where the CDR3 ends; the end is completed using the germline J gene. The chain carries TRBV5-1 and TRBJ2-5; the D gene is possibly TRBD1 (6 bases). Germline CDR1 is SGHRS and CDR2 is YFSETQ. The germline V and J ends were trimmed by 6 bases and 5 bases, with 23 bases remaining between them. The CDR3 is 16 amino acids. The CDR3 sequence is CASTPPGVRGSETQYF. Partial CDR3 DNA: TGCGCCAGCACGCCCCCAGGGGTTCGTGGCAGCGAGACC. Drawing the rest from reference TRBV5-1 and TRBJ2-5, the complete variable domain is KAGVTQTPRYLIKTRGQQVTLSCSPISGHRSVSWYQQTPGQGLQFLFEYFSETQRNKGNFPGRFSGRQFSNSRSEMNVSTLELGDSALYLCASTPPGVRGSETQYFGPGTRLLVL.

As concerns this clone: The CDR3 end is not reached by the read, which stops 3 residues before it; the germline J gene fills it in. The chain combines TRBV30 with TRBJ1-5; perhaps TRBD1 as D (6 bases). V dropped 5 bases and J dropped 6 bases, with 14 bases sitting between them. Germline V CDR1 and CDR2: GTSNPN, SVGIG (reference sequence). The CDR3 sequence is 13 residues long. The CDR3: CAWGAQDSQPQHF. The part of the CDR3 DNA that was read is TGTGCCTGGGGGGCCCAGGACAGTCAGCCC.

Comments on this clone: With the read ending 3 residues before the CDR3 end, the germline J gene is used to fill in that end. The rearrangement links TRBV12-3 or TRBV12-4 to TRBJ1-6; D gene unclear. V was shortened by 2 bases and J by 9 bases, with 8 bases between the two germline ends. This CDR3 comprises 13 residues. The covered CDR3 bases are TGTGCCAGCAGTTTAAACCCTAGTTCACCC. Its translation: CASSLNPSSP. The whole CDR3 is CASSLNPSSPLHF.

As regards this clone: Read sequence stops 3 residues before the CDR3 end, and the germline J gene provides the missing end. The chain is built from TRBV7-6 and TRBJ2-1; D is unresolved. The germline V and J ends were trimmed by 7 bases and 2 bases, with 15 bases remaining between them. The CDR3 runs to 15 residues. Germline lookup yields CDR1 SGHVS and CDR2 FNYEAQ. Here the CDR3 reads CASTLIGPPYNEQFF. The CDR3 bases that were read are TGTGCCAGCACCCTGATAGGGCCCCCCTACAATGAG.

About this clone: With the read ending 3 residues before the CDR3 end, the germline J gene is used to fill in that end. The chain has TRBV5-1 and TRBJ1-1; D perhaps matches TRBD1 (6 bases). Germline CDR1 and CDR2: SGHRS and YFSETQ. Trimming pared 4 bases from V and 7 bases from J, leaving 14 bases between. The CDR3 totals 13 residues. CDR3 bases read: TGCGCCAGCAGCAGTGGACAGCTGTATGAA. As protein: CASSSGQLYE. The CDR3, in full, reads CASSSGQLYEAFF.

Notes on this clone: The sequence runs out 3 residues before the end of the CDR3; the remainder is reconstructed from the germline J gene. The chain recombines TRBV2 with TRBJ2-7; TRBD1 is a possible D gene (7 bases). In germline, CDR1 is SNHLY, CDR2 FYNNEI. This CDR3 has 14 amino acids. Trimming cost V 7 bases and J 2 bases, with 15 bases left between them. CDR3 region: CASNRGRGTYEQYF. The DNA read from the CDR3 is TGTGCCAGCAATAGGGGGCGGGGTACCTACGAG.

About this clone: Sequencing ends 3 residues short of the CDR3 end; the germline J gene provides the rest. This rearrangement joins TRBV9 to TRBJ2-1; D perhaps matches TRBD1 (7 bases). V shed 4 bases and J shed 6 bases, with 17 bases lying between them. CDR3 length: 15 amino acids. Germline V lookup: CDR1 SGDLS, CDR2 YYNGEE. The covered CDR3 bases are TGTGCCAGCAGCACCCGACAGGGAGGATTCAATGAG. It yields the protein CASSTRQGGFNE. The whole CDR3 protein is CASSTRQGGFNEQFF.

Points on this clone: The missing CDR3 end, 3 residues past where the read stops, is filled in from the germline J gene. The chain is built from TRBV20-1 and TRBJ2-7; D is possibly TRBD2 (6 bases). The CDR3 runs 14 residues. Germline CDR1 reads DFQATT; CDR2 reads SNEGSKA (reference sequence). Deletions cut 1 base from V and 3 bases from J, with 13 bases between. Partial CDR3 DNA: TGCAGTGCTAGAGCACCGGACTATTACTACGAG. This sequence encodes CSARAPDYYYE. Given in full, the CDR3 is CSARAPDYYYEQYF.

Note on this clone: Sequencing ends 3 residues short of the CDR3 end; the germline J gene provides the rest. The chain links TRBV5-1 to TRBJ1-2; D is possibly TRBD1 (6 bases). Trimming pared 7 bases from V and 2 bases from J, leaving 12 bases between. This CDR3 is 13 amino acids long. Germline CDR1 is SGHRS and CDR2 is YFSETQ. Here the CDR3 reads CASDTGHNYGYTF. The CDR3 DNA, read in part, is TGCGCCAGCGATACGGGACACAACTATGGC.

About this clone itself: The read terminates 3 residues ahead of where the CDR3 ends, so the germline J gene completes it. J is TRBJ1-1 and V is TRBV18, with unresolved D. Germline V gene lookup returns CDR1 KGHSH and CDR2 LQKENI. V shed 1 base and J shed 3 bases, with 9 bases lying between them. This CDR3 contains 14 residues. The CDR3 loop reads CASSPQGTDTEAFF. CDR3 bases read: TGTGCCAGCTCACCACAGGGTACAGACACTGAA.

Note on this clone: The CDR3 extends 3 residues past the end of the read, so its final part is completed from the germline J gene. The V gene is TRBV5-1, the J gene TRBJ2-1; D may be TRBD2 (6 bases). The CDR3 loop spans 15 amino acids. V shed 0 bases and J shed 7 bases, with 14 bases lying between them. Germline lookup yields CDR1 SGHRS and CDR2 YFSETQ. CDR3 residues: CASSLASGGLNEQFF. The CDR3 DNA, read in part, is TGCGCCAGCAGCTTGGCCTCAGGAGGGCTGAATGAG.

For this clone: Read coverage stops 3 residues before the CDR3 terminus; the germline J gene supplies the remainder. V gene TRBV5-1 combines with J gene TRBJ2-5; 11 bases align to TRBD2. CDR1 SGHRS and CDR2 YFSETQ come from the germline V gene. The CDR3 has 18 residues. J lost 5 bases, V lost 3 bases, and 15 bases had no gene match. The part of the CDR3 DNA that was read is TGCGCCAGCAGCTCCGCCCGGGTAGCGGGAGGGCCCGGGGAGACC. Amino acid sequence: CASSSARVAGGPGET. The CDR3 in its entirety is CASSSARVAGGPGETQYF.

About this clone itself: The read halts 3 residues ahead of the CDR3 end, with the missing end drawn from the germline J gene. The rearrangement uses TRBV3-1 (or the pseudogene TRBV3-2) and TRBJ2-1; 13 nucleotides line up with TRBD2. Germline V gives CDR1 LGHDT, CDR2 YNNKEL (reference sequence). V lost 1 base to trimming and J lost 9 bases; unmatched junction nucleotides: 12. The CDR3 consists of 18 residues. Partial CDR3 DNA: TGTGCCAGCAGCCAAGTAAGTCAAGGGACTAGCGGGACCTCTGAG. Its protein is CASSQVSQGTSGTSE. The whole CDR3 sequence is CASSQVSQGTSGTSEQFF.

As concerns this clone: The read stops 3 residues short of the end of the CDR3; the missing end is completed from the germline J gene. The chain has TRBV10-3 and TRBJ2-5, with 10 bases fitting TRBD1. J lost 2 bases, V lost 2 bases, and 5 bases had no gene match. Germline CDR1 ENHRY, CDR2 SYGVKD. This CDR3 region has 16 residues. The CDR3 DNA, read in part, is TGTGCCATCAGTGAGCCGGGACAGGGGCGACAAGAGACC. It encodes CAISEPGQGRQET. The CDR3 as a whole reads CAISEPGQGRQETQYF.

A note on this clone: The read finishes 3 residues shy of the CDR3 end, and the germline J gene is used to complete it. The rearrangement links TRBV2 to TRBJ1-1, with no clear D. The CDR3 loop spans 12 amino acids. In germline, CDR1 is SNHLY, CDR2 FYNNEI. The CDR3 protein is CASSEEQPEAFF. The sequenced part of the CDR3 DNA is TGTGCCAGCAGTGAAGAACAGCCGGAA.

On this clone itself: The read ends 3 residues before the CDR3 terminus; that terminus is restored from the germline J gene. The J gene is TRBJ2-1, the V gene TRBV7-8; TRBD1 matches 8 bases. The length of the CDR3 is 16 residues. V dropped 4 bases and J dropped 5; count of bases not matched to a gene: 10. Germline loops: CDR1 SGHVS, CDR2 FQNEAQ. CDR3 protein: CASSYPTGTGHNEQFF. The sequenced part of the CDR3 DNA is TGTGCCAGCAGCTACCCGACCGGGACAGGACACAATGAG.

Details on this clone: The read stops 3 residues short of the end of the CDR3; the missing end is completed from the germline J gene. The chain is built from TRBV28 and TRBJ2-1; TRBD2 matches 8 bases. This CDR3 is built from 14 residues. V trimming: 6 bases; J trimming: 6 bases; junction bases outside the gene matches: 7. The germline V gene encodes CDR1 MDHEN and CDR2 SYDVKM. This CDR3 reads CASRGHGGANEQFF. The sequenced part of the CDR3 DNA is TGTGCCAGCAGGGGCCACGGGGGGGCCAATGAG. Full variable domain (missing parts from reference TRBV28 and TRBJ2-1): DVKVTQSSRYLVKRTGEKVFLECVQDMDHENMFWYRQDPGLGLRLIYFSYDVKMKEKGDIPEGYSVSREKKERFSLILESASTNQTSMYLCASRGHGGANEQFFGPGTRLTVL.